The 7 T cell receptor beta chains below were found in one sample sequenced in a study of beta chain features in type 1 diabetes. Study results and caveats: A moderate, significant TCRB CDR3 shortening appeared in type 1 diabetes across four CD4+ subsets.

Expressed TCRB transcripts were sequenced because the entire RNA isolate underwent reverse transcription. Clones were sequenced by immunoSEQ multiplex PCR, and TCRdb holds only the in-frame ones, with some missing. The data contain around 710,000 clones, around 11% of them singletons. What these receptors recognize is not known. The specimen was naive CD4+ T cells from blood. These receptors originate from a man aged 30-40 years with type 1 diabetes.

The rearrangement uses TRBV6-5 and TRBJ2-7; a possible D gene is TRBD2 (6 bases). Trimming pared 6 bases from V and 5 bases from J, leaving 14 bases between. Germline V gene lookup returns CDR1 MNHEY and CDR2 SVGAGI. The CDR3 covers 13 residues. The CDR3: CASRPGDKNEQYF. The CDR3 bases are TGTGCCAGCAGACCGGGAGATAAGAACGAGCAGTACTTC.

This clone was counted only a few times. This chain uses TRBV12-5 with TRBJ1-1, with D perhaps TRBD1 (5 bases). This CDR3 is 14 amino acids long. V lost 5 bases to trimming and J lost 1 base, with 11 bases between them. The germline CDR1 and CDR2 sequences are LGHNT and FRNRAP. CDR3 residues: CASGPGQGNTEAFF. The DNA for the CDR3 is TGTGCTAGTGGTCCGGGGCAGGGGAACACTGAAGCTTTCTTT.

This clone was seen a few times. This rearrangement joins TRBV9 to TRBJ2-3; 8 nucleotides line up with TRBD1. The CDR3 runs 16 residues. V lost 2 bases, J lost 4 bases, and 9 bases stayed unmatched. The germline V gene has CDR1 SGDLS and CDR2 YYNGEE. The CDR3 region is CASSVSPGQAADTQYF. The DNA of the CDR3 is TGTGCCAGCAGCGTCTCTCCGGGACAGGCCGCAGATACGCAGTATTTT. Supplemented by reference TRBV9 and TRBJ2-3, the full variable domain reads DSGVTQTPKHLITATGQRVTLRCSPRSGDLSVYWYQQSLDQGLQFLIQYYNGEERAKGNILERFSAQQFPDLHSELNLSSLELGDSALYFCASSVSPGQAADTQYFGPGTRLTVL.

This clone was picked up a small number of times. The chain recombines TRBV20-1 with TRBJ2-1; no firm D call. The CDR3 has 10 amino acids. In germline, CDR1 is DFQATT, CDR2 SNEGSKA (reference sequence). Between the trimmed V and J ends, which lost 5 bases and 14 bases, there was a span of 13 bases. CDR3 bases: TGCAGTGCTCGTCATTTGATGGAGTTCTTC. This translates into CSARHLMEFF.

This clone was counted only a few times. V and J are TRBV6-5 and TRBJ2-7, with 7 positions matching TRBD2. Germline-derived CDR1 and CDR2 are MNHEY and SVGAGI. V lost 2 bases to trimming and J lost 6 bases; unmatched junction nucleotides: 10. This CDR3 comprises 15 residues. CDR3 DNA: TGTGCCAGCAGTTACGGATACTCTGGGGGGGTCGAGCAGTACTTC. Amino acid sequence: CASSYGYSGGVEQYF.

This chain links TRBV7-9 with TRBJ2-5; no clear D gene. V shed 5 bases and J shed 2 bases, with 12 bases lying between them. CDR3 length equals 14 residues. CDR1 and CDR2 (germline): SEHNR, FQNEAQ (reference sequence). As DNA, the CDR3 is TGTGCCAGCAGCCTACGAGGTGATCAAGAGACCCAGTACTTC. Protein product: CASSLRGDQETQYF.

As to this clone: Additional DNA sequences in this sample encode the identical CDR3. The chain employs TRBV6-5 and TRBJ2-3; 9 bases agree with TRBD1. Trimming cost V 2 bases and J 5 bases; bases outside gene matches: 5. There are 15 residues in the CDR3. Germline V gives CDR1 MNHEY, CDR2 SVGAGI. Here the CDR3 DNA reads TGTGCCAGCAGTTACCGGGACAGGGCCCGAGATACGCAGTATTTT. Protein product: CASSYRDRARDTQYF.